This entry is about one TCR beta chain. Its antigen is not yet known. It has no much larger one-base neighbor in the sample; base qualities were not kept. The data are from a study of blood T cell repertoires in COVID-19 (dated by TCRdb to 2019 to 2021). Regarding the complete study: The collaborator samples originated in the United States, Italy and Spain and spanned the acute and convalescent phases of COVID-19. HLA class I and class II types, where available, came from metadata supplied by the sample provider rather than from assay-based typing. Deeply sampled blood TCRbeta repertoires from subjects exposed to, actively infected with, or recovered from COVID-19 were included in the dataset. The prospective study material was composed of cDNA or gDNA derived from T cells, B-cell-depleted T cells, or PBMCs. Samples were obtained from the ongoing ImmuneRACE study (first 160 participants) and from over 1,000 subjects provided by 6 global collaborators. Sample metadata almost always included a de-identified subject ID, COVID-19 status, age in years and sex. A freely available public database, intended as a resource for researchers studying the immune response to SARS-CoV-2, is where the repertoires were released. Results and caveats for the whole study, not just this receptor: How much clinical and demographic metadata was included differed by source and by participant, and the metadata was provided uncurated.

From the cysteine through the phenylalanine, the CDR3 covers 13 amino acids. The sequence is cut down to CDR3 DNA, 39 bases in frame from base 1. CDR1 is given as MNHEY and CDR2 as SMNVEV, both from the germline V gene (reference sequence). At the junction V is shortened by 5 bases and J by 1 base, with 8 bases in between. TCRbeta CDR3 regions were amplified from genomic DNA using the immunoSEQ Assay, a bias-controlled multiplex PCR. The original methods were these. The number of nucleated cells in each sample was estimated by amplification of reference gene primers within the assay. Sequence reads were collapsed and filtered to measure the absolute abundance of every unique TCRbeta CDR3 rearrangement. Productive Simpson clonality was computed per sample as the square root of Simpson's diversity index over productive rearrangements. TCRdb limited this immuneACCESS table to in-frame rearrangements with V and J called. A share of clones is missing; checked studies link under half to unresolved V genes, and the rest is unexplained. That table supplies the V and J calls and clone size; D and trimming were determined from the DNA. The sample yields 150,000 or so clones; approximately 87% were counted once. The ten most abundant clones make up about 5.7% of the sample.

Whole blood was collected in K2EDTA tubes by collaborating institutions according to the institutions' own protocols. For TCRbeta analysis, collaborator samples were shipped as frozen whole blood, as isolated PBMCs, or as DNA extracted from either sample type. Here the chain combines TRBV27 and TRBJ1-1; possibly the D gene is TRBD1, per 6 matching bases. The specimen sequenced was peripheral blood. This receptor was identified in a man older than 75 with acute or convalescent COVID-19. The encoded CDR3 is CASSMTGNTEAFF. The base sequence is TGTGCCAGCAGTATGACAGGGAACACTGAAGCTTTCTTT.